This TCR beta chain was obtained from a study of blood T cell repertoires in COVID-19. At the level of the study: Sources were T cells, B-cell-depleted T cells, or PBMCs; the material itself was cDNA or gDNA.

Study processing details: Amplifying reference gene primers gave estimates of nucleated cell counts. Using immunoSEQ multiplex PCR, the repertoire was profiled, and TCRdb retains in-frame clones only, with some absent. The D gene and trimming were derived from the DNA, and the V and J assignments and clone size from that table. The data hold about 240,000 clones, with 70% to 85% observed a single time. CDR3 size: 12 residues. The trim removed 6 bases at V and 6 bases at J, leaving 5 bases unmatched. The chain uses TRBV12-3 or TRBV12-4 and TRBJ2-7; 7 bases are a match to TRBD1. Material for sequencing was peripheral blood. This receptor was identified in an elderly woman with acute or convalescent COVID-19. CDR3 nucleotides: TGTGCCAGCAGCCGGACAGGAGTCGAGCAGTACTTC. It translates to CASSRTGVEQYF.